This TCR beta chain was recorded in a study of T cells in Graves' hyperthyroidism and ophthalmopathy. CDR3 length equals 14 residues. From germline, CDR1 is DFQATT and CDR2 SNEGSKA (reference sequence). The ends were cut back, 3 bases at V and 4 bases at J, with 14 bases in the middle. Researchers took RNA transcripts and amplified the TCR beta CDR3 regions from them. During a first-round RT-PCR of the TCR CDR3, the HTBI primer set was used. Each CDR3 protein gets one entry after TCRdb re-called the multiplex PCR reads with MiXCR. The repertoire includes 300,000 to 450,000 distinct CDR3 sequences, just under 15% of them detected once, and around a third sits in the top ten.

The chain links TRBV20-1 to TRBJ2-3, with no clear D. What was sequenced was blood. This TCR derives from a woman in her twenties or thirties with Graves' hyperthyroidism. The CDR3 DNA sequence: TGCAGTGCTAGTAGCCCTCTGGGTGCAGATACGCAGTATTTT. This translates into CSASSPLGADTQYF.